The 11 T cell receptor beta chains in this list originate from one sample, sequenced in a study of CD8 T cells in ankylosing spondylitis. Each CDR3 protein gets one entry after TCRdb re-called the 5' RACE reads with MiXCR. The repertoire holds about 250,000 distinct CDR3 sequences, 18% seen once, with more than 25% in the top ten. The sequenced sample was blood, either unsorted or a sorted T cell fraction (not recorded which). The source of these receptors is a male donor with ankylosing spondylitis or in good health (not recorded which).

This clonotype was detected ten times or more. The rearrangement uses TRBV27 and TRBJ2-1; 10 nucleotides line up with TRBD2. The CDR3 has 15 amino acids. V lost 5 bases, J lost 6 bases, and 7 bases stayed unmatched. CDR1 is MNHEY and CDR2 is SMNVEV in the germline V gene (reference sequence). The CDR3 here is CASSEKREGVNEQFF. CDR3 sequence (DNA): TGTGCCAGCAGTGAAAAGCGGGAGGGGGTCAATGAGCAGTTCTTC.

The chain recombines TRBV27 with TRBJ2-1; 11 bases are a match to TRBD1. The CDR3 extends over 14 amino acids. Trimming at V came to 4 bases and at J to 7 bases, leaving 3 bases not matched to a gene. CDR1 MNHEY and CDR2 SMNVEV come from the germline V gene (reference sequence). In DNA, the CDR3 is TGTGCCAGCAGTTCAGGGACAGGGGGGAATGAGCAGTTCTTC. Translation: CASSSGTGGNEQFF.

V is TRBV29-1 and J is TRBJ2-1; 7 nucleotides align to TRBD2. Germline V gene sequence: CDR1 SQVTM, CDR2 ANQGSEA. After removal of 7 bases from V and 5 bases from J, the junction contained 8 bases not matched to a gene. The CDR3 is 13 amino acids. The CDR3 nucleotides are TGCAGCGACCGCCGGGACTACGACAATGAGCAGTTCTTC. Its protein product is CSDRRDYDNEQFF.

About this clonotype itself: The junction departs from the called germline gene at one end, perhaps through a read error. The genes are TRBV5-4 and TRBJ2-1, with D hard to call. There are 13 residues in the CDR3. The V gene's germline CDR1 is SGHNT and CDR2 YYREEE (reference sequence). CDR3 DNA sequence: TGTGCCAGCAGCCTACACAATTCCAATGTGCAGTTCTTC. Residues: CASSLHNSNVQFF.

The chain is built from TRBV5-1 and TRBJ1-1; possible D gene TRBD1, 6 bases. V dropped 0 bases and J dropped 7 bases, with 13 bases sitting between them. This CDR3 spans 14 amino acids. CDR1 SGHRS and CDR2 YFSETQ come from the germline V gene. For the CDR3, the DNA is TGCGCCAGCAGCTTGGAAGGGGGAAATAATGAAGCTTTCTTT. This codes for CASSLEGGNNEAFF.

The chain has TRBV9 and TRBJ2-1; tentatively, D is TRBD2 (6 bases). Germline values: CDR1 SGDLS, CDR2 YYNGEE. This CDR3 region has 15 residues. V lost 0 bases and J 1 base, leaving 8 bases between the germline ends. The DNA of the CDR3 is TGTGCCAGCAGCGTAGCGGGACTGTCCTACAATGAGCAGTTCTTC. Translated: CASSVAGLSYNEQFF.

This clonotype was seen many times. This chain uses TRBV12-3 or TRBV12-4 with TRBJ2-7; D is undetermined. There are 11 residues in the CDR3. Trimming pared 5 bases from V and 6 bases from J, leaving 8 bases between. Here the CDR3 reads CASSGGVEQYF. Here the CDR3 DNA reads TGTGCCAGCAGTGGTGGGGTCGAGCAGTACTTC.

CDR3 sequence reads: CASSSSQGSKNIQYF. Written as DNA, the CDR3 is TGTGCCAGCAGTTCCTCACAGGGGTCCAAAAACATTCAGTACTTC. V is TRBV12-3 or TRBV12-4 and J is TRBJ2-4, with 7 bases matching TRBD1. V dropped 4 bases and J dropped 2; count of bases not matched to a gene: 5. CDR3 length: 15 residues.

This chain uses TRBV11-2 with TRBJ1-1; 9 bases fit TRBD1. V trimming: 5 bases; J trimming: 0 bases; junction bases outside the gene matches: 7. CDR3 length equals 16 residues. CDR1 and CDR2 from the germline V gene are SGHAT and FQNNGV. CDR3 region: CASSPGGQGLNTEAFF. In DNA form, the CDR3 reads TGTGCCAGCAGCCCCGGGGGACAGGGCCTGAACACTGAAGCTTTCTTT.

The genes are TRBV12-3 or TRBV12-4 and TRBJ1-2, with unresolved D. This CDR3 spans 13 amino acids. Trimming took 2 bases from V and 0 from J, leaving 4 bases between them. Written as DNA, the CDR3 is TGTGCCAGCAGTTTATTGCCTAACTATGGCTACACCTTC. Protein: CASSLLPNYGYTF.

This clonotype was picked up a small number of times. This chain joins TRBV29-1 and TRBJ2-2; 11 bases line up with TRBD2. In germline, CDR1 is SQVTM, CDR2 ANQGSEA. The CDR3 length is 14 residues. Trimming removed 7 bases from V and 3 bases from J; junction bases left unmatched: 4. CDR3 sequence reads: CSATSGDHTGELFF. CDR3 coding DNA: TGCAGCGCGACTAGCGGGGACCACACCGGGGAGCTGTTTTTT.